This entry concerns a single T cell receptor beta chain. The antigen is unknown. Repertoires were generated with immunoSEQ multiplex PCR, while TCRdb's copy carries only in-frame clones and drops some. The sample consists of about 49,000 clones, 70% to 90% of them appearing once. It was focal radiation plus CTLA-4 blockade with ipilimumab that patients with chemo-refractory metastatic non-small-cell lung cancer received. CDR1 and CDR2 from the germline V gene are SGHRS and YFSETQ. The CDR3 totals 17 residues. V lost 0 bases and J lost 0; bases outside the gene matches: 5. The sample belongs to a study of radiotherapy plus CTLA-4 blockade in lung cancer. Whole-study findings and limits: In blood, early T cell clone dynamics reportedly predicted response best, together with interferon-beta. In blood, TCR clones derived from the tumor expanded after radiotherapy plus ipilimumab.

The receptor's source is a human donor with non-small cell lung cancer whose response to radiotherapy plus ipilimumab could not be evaluated. The V gene is TRBV5-1, the J gene TRBJ2-7, with 11 bases aligning to TRBD2. This material consisted of peripheral blood, taken from a patient treated with radiotherapy plus ipilimumab. The CDR3 bases are TGCGCCAGCAGCTTGGAGACCGGGACTAGCGGCTCCTACGAGCAGTACTTC. As protein: CASSLETGTSGSYEQYF.